Listed here is a single TCR beta chain. This clonotype was seen at least ten times. The target of this receptor is not known. No much larger clonotype is one base removed from it; base qualities were not supplied. The data were taken from a study of breast tumors, draining lymph nodes, adjacent tissues (dated by TCRdb to the mid-2010s). For context, the study as a whole: Breast cancer patients provided tumor, adjacent nontumor tissue and axillary lymph nodes, and the study compared the TCR beta repertoires across these three sources. The study was designed to assess the relationships and possible T-cell exchange between tumor, surrounding tissue and draining lymph node repertoires in human breast cancer. Here is what the overall study found, with its caveats: The conclusion that tumor T cells originate in lymph nodes was presented as consistent with a hypothesis rather than as directly demonstrated. The data were considered consistent with the idea that most tumor T cells come from the lymph node and then expand in tumor tissue. Tumor T-cell repertoires showed less diversity than lymph node repertoires and more diversity than nontumor tissue repertoires, and tumor T-cell repertoires showed preferential V and J gene usage. The similarity between tumor and nontumor tissue repertoires was significantly greater in luminal-like breast cancer than in basal-like breast cancer.

The lymph node samples were taken from the axillary draining lymph nodes of breast cancer patients. Instrument on record: Illumina HiSeq 2000. Multiplex PCR amplification was used to build the TCR beta chain libraries. The amplified TCR beta chain products were analyzed by high-throughput sequencing. Through fastp at Q25 and MiXCR, TCRdb rebuilt clones from the public reads, retaining in-frame beta chains. Each CDR3 protein appears once, grouped with its most common genes and DNA. For this sample there are more than 100,000 distinct CDR3 sequences; about a fifth appear just once. About 2.6% of the sample goes to the ten largest clones. Via the germline V gene, CDR1 is LGHNA and CDR2 YNFKEQ. Inclusive of the bounding cysteine and phenylalanine, the CDR3 is 16 residues long. The DNA shown is the 48-base CDR3, in frame from base 1. V and J lose 1 base and 5 bases, and a span of 15 bases separates them.

The specimen sequenced was axillary lymph node tissue. The chain couples TRBV4-2 to TRBJ1-5; the D gene is perhaps TRBD1, on 5 matching bases. The clonotype comes from a female donor with breast cancer. Some clones in this sample may be carry-over from other donors' samples. This receptor has the CDR3 CASSQAARASYQPQHF. The sequenced DNA is TGTGCCAGCAGCCAAGCGGCCAGGGCTTCTTATCAGCCCCAGCATTTT.